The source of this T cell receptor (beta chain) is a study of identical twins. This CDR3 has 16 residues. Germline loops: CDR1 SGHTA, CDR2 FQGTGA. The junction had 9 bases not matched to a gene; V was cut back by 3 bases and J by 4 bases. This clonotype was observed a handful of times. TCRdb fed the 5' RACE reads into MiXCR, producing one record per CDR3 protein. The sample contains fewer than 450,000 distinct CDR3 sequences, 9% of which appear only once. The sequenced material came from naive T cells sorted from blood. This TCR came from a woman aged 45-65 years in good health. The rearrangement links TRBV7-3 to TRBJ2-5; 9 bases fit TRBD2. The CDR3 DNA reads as TGTGCCAGCAGCTTGGAGGCTAGCGGGATGTTAGAGACCCAGTACTTC. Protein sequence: CASSLEASGMLETQYF.